This TCR beta chain is from a study of human T cells and chemical hapten exposure. Study information: TCR yields per sample varied mostly from small pooled library volume differences. The study's findings and limits: With alopecia, donors may have immune responses unlike healthy people's.

Trimming left V 6 bases short and J 5 bases short, with 8 bases between. CDR1 is LGHDT and CDR2 is YNNKEL in the germline V gene (reference sequence). The CDR3 has 11 residues. To note about this clonotype: The antigen is undetermined.

Time point meaning: patch test 2, 6 weeks after DPC sensitization. The treatment here: therapeutic diphenylcyclopropenone sensitization with weekly scalp DPC. TCRdb reanalysed the RACE reads using MiXCR and keeps one entry per CDR3 protein. This table holds some 70,000 distinct CDR3 sequences, under 13% found once. The J gene is TRBJ2-7, the V gene TRBV3-1; D gene uncertain. The TCR sequence derives from a woman between 50 and 59 years old with alopecia areata. Some clones in this sample may be carry-over from other donors' samples. This specimen consisted of whole blood, obtained in connection with sensitization to the hapten diphenylcyclopropenone (DPC). In DNA, the CDR3 is TGTGCCAGCAGACTAAATCACGAGCAGTACTTC. It codes for CASRLNHEQYF.